This T cell receptor beta chain was sequenced for a study of blood T cell repertoires in COVID-19. The protocol was immunoSEQ multiplex PCR, while the TCRdb copy is restricted to in-frame clones and leaves out a portion. This sample has 260,000 or so clones, with under 90% found just once. Specimen: PBMCs or T cells enriched from blood (not recorded which). The source is a middle-aged woman who had been exposed to COVID-19.

The CDR3 DNA reads TGTGCCAGCAGTGAATTCGGGACTAGCGCGTACAATGAGCAGTTCTTC. This encodes CASSEFGTSAYNEQFF. V and J are TRBV6-1 and TRBJ2-1; 10 positions agree with TRBD2. From germline, CDR1 is MNHNS and CDR2 SASEGT. The CDR3 is 16 amino acids. The V gene end was trimmed by 2 bases and the J gene end by 4 bases; junction bases not matched to a gene: 5.